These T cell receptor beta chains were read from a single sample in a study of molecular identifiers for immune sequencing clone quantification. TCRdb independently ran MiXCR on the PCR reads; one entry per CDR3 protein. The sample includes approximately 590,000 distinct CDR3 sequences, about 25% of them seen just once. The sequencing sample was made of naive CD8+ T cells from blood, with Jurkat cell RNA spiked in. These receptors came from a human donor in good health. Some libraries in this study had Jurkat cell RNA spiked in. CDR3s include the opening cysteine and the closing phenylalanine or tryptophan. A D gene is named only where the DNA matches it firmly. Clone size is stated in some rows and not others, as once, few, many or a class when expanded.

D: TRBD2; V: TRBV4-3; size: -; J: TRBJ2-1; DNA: TGCACCAGCAGCCAAGATTTTTCGAGCGGGGAATGGGGCAATGAGCAGTTCTTC; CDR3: CTSSQDFSSGEWGNEQFF
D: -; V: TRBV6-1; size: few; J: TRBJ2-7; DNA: TGTGCCAGCAGTGACGCTGACCCTTGGGAGCAGTACTTC; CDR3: CASSDADPWEQYF
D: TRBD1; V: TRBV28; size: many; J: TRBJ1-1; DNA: TGTGCCAGCAGTTTACCAGGGACAGCACTCTTGAACACTGAAGCTTTCTTT; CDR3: CASSLPGTALLNTEAFF
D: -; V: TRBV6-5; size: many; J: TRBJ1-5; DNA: TGTGCCAGCAGTGGACGTACGGGGAATCAGCCCCAGCATTTT; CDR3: CASSGRTGNQPQHF
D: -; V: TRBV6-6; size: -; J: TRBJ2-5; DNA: TGTGCCAGCAGTTACGAAGGGGCGGGAGAGACCCAGTACTTC; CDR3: CASSYEGAGETQYF
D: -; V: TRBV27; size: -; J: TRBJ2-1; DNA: TGTGCCCCACTAGGCCCCCGGACCAATGAGCAGTTCTTC; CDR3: CAPLGPRTNEQFF
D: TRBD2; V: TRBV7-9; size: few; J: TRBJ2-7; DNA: TGTGCCAGCAGCTTAGGGGCGGGGGAGGCCACCCACGAGCAGTACTTC; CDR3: CASSLGAGEATHEQYF
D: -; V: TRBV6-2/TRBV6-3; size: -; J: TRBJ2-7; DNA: TGTGCCCGCAGTCCGACCCTGACAGCCTCCTACGAGCAGTACTTC; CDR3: CARSPTLTASYEQYF
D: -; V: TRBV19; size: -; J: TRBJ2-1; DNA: TGTGCCAGTAGTATAGCCCAGACCAATGAGCAGTTCTTC; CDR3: CASSIAQTNEQFF
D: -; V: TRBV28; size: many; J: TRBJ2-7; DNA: TGTGCCAGCAACTCCGGGACTCCCTCCTACGAGCAGTACTTC; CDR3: CASNSGTPSYEQYF
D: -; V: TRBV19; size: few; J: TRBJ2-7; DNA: TGTGCCAGTGGCAGGAACGGCTACGAGCAGTACTTC; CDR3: CASGRNGYEQYF
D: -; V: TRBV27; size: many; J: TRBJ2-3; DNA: TGTGCCAGCCTCGGACCGATCACAGATACGCAGTATTTT; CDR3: CASLGPITDTQYF
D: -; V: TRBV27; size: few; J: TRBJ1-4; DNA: TGTGCCAGCAGTCTCCGCGGGGGCCGAGGCGAAAAACTGTTTTTT; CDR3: CASSLRGGRGEKLFF
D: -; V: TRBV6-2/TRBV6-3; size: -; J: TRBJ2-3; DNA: TGTGCCAGCAGTTACGCGGGGTACACAGATACGCAGTATTTT; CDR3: CASSYAGYTDTQYF
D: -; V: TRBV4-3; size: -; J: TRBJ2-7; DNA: TGCGCCAGCAGCCAATCGACAGAATTTTACGAGCAGTACTTC; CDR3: CASSQSTEFYEQYF
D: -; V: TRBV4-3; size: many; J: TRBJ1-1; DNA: TGCGCTACGGGGGATGGGATGGACACTGAAGCTTTCTTT; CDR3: CATGDGMDTEAFF
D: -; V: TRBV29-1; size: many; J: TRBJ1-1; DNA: TGCAGCGTTAAAGTGGCTAGTGAAGCTTTCTTT; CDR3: CSVKVASEAFF
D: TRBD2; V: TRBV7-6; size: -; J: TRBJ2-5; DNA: TGTACCAGCAGGGAGACTAGCGGGGCGCAAGAGACCCAGTACTTC; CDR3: CTSRETSGAQETQYF
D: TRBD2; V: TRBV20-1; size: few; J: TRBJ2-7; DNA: TGCAGTGCTAGAGATGGACTAGCGGGGGGCCTCTCCTACGAGCAGTACTTC; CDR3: CSARDGLAGGLSYEQYF
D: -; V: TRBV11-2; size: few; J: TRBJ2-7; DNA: TGTGCCAGCACGATGGCAAGCGAGCAGTACTTC; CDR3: CASTMASEQYF
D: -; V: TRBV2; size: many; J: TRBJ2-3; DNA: TGTGCCAGCAGTTCCCAGGAATCTAGCACAGATACGCAGTATTTT; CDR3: CASSSQESSTDTQYF
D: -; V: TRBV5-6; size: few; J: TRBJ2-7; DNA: TGTGCCGGCAGCTTGGCACCCGCAGGGCCCACCTACGAGCAGTACTTC; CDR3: CAGSLAPAGPTYEQYF
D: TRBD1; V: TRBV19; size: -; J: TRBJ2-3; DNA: TGTGCCAGTAGTGACTCGACAGGGCCAATCACAGATACGCAGTATTTT; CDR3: CASSDSTGPITDTQYF
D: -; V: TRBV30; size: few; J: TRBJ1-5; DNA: TGTGCCTGGAGGAACCCCCAGCAGCCCCAGCATTTT; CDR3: CAWRNPQQPQHF
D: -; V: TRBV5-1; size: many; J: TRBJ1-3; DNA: TGCGCCAGCAGCTCGGACGGGTTGGATGGAAACACCATATATTTT; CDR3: CASSSDGLDGNTIYF
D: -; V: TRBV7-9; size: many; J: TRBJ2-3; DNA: TGTGCCAGCGGGGGTACAGATACGCAGTATTTT; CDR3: CASGGTDTQYF
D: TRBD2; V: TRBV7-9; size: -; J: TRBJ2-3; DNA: TGTGCCAGCAGCCCCCCGGCGGGGGGGCGGAGCACAGATACGCAGTATTTT; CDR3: CASSPPAGGRSTDTQYF
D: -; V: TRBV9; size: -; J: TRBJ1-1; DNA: TGTGCCGGCAGCGAGGGCTCGGCTGAAGCTTTCTTT; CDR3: CAGSEGSAEAFF
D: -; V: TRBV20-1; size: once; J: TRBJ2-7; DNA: TGCAGTGCTAGGTACCACGGGGATTACGAGCAGTACTTC; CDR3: CSARYHGDYEQYF
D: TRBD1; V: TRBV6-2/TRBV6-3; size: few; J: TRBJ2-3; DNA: TGTGCCAGCAGCTACCCGGACAGGGGGTTAGATACGCAGTATTTT; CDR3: CASSYPDRGLDTQYF
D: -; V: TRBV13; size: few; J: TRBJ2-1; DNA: TGTGCCAGCAGTTCAAACGACGGTTTGGCCTACAATGAGCAGTTCTTC; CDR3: CASSSNDGLAYNEQFF
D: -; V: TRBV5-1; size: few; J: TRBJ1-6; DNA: TGCGCCAGCAGCTTGGTTTTCCTTGGGGATTCACCCCTCCACTTT; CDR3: CASSLVFLGDSPLHF
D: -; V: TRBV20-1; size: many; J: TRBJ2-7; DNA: TGCAGTGCTAGAGACTACAAGGCGGGCTACGAGCAGTACTTC; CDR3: CSARDYKAGYEQYF
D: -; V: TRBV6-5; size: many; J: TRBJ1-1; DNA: TGTGCCAGCAGTTACTCGAGGGAGATCTCTGAAGCTTTCTTT; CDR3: CASSYSREISEAFF
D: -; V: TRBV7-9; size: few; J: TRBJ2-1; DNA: TGTGCCAGCAGCTTAGGCGCAGATGAGCAGTTCTTC; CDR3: CASSLGADEQFF
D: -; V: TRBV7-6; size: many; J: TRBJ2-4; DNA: TGTGCCAGCAGCCCGGCGGGTTCAAAAAACATTCAGTACTTC; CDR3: CASSPAGSKNIQYF
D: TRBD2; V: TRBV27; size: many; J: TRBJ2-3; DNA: TGTGCCAGCAGGACACTAGCGGACTACACAGATACGCAGTATTTT; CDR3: CASRTLADYTDTQYF
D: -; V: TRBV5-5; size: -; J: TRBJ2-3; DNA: TGTGCCAGCAGCTCCCTGCTGGGCTACGATACGCAGTATTTT; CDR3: CASSSLLGYDTQYF
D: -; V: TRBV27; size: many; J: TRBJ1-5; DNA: TGTGCCAGCAGTTTTGGGGGGGTTGGCAATCAGCCCCAGCATTTT; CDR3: CASSFGGVGNQPQHF
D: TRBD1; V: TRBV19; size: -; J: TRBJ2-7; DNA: TGTGCCAGTAGTCCCGGGACAGGGTGGACCTACGAGCAGTACTTC; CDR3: CASSPGTGWTYEQYF
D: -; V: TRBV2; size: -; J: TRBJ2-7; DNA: TGTGCCAGCAGGGCGACTTACACAGCCCACGAGCAGTACTTC; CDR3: CASRATYTAHEQYF
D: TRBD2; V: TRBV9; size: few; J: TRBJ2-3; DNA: TGTGCCAGCAGCGTAGGGACTAGCGGGCCTGGGACAGATACGCAGTATTTT; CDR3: CASSVGTSGPGTDTQYF
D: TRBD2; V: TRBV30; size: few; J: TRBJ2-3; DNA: TGTGCCTGGAGGTCAGCGGGGACAGATACGCAGTATTTT; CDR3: CAWRSAGTDTQYF
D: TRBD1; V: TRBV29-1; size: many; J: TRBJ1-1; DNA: TGCAGCGTCTCGGGGACAGGGGTTGGAGGCTACACTGAAGCTTTCTTT; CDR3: CSVSGTGVGGYTEAFF
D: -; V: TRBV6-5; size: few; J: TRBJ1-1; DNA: TGTGCCAGCAGTTACTCGAGGGCAGGTGACACTGAAGCTTTCTTT; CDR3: CASSYSRAGDTEAFF
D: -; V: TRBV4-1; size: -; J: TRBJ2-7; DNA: TGCGCCAGCAGCCAAGGAGGGGGTGGCGAGCAGTACTTC; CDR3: CASSQGGGGEQYF
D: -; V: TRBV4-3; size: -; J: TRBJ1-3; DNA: TGCGCCAGCCGCCAAGGCAACGGGATCTACCCCCTTTCTGGAAACACCATATATTTT; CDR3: CASRQGNGIYPLSGNTIYF
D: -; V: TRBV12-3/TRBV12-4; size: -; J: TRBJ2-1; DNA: TGTGCCAGCAGCCTGACTAGTCATGAGCAGTTCTTC; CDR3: CASSLTSHEQFF
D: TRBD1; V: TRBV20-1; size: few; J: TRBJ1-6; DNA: TGCAGTGCTAGGGAGGACAGGGTCTTTGGGTCACCCCTCCACTTT; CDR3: CSAREDRVFGSPLHF
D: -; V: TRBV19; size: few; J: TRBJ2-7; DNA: TGTGCCAGTAGTATAACGGTCGGAGACTACGAGCAGTACTTC; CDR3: CASSITVGDYEQYF
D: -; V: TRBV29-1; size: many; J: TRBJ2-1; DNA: TGCAGCGTTGAAGTAACCAACAATGAGCAGTTCTTC; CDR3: CSVEVTNNEQFF
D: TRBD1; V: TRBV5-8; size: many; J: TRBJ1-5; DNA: TGTGCCAGCAGCTTGGGTCAGGGGGCAAACCAGCCCCAGCATTTT; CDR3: CASSLGQGANQPQHF
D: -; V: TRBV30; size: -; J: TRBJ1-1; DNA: TGTGCCTGGAGTCCCGGGGTGGGCGCTGAAGCTTTCTTT; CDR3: CAWSPGVGAEAFF
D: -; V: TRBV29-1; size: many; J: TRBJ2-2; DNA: TGCAGCGTTCTTCACGGGGCCGGGGAGCTGTTTTTT; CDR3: CSVLHGAGELFF
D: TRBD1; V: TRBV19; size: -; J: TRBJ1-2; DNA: TGTGCCAGTAGTCCCGGGACAGGGATCGTCTATGGCTACACCTTC; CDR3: CASSPGTGIVYGYTF
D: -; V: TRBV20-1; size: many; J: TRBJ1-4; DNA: TGCAGTGCTAGAGACCCGGACAGTAATGAAAAACTGTTTTTT; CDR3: CSARDPDSNEKLFF
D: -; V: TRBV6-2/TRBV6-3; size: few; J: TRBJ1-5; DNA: TGTGCCAGCAGTAACAAAGGCTATGGCAATCAGCCCCAGCATTTT; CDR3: CASSNKGYGNQPQHF
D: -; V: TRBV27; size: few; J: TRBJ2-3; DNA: TGTGCCAGCAGTGGCCATGTGGGAGGGGGCAGAGGTACGCAGTATTTT; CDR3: CASSGHVGGGRGTQYF
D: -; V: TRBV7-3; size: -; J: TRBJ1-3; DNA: TGTGCCAGCAGCTTAAACGGCGTCTCTGGAAACACCATATATTTT; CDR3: CASSLNGVSGNTIYF